A single sample is the source of the 26 T cell receptor beta chains below, sequenced in a study of cytomegalovirus exposure and HLA in healthy donors. The PCR made use of 60 Vbeta and 13 Jbeta primers. The repertoire was sequenced with immunoSEQ multiplex PCR; TCRdb's copy has only in-frame clones and lacks some. Of around 300,000 clones in the sample, approximately 85% are singletons; the top ten hold 1.5% to 2.5%. Specimen: PBMCs. Receptor source: a middle-aged woman in good health and CMV-seropositive.

The V call is TRBV2, the J call TRBJ2-2; a possible D gene is TRBD1 (5 bases). The CDR3 length is 12 residues. Germline V gene sequence: CDR1 SNHLY, CDR2 FYNNEI. V lost 6 bases and J 3 bases, leaving 5 bases between the germline ends. The CDR3: CASRTDTGELFF. The CDR3 DNA reads TGTGCCAGCAGGACAGACACCGGGGAGCTGTTTTTT.

J is TRBJ1-2 and V is TRBV19, with 9 bases identical to TRBD1. With V trimmed by 3 bases and J by 8 bases, 13 bases remained unmatched. This CDR3 spans 16 amino acids. Germline V gene data show CDR1 as LNHDA and CDR2 as SQIVND (reference sequence). For the CDR3, the DNA is TGTGCCAGTAGTATGGGACAGGGCAATAGTAAAGGAGGCTACACCTTC. This sequence encodes CASSMGQGNSKGGYTF.

A single count supports this clone. This chain connects TRBV9 to TRBJ2-7; TRBD1 matches at 9 bases. CDR3 length equals 13 residues. V lost 3 bases to trimming and J lost 6 bases; unmatched junction nucleotides: 4. The germline CDR1 and CDR2 sequences are SGDLS and YYNGEE. Here the CDR3 DNA reads TGTGCCAGCAGCGAAAGACAGGGGGGCGAGCAGTACTTC. This codes for CASSERQGGEQYF.

The chain recombines TRBV2 with TRBJ2-7; possibly TRBD2 for D (6 bases). V dropped 8 bases and J dropped 6 bases, with 20 bases sitting between them. Per germline, CDR1 SNHLY and CDR2 FYNNEI. The CDR3 runs to 14 residues. The CDR3 region has the DNA TGTGCCAGCGAGAAAGGACCCCACGGGGGCGAGCAGTACTTC. It yields the protein CASEKGPHGGEQYF.

The V call is TRBV11-2, the J call TRBJ2-7, with TRBD2 matching 7 bases. V was clipped by 4 bases and J by 2 bases; unmatched bases: 5. The V gene's germline CDR1 is SGHAT and CDR2 FQNNGV. CDR3 length: 14 residues. CDR3 residues: CASSSGTITYEQYF. The CDR3 DNA reads TGTGCCAGCAGCTCGGGGACTATAACCTACGAGCAGTACTTC.

This sequence joins TRBV7-9 and TRBJ2-2; 11 positions agree with TRBD2. This CDR3 region has 18 residues. Germline loops: CDR1 SEHNR, CDR2 FQNEAQ (reference sequence). Trimming took 4 bases from V and 0 from J; bases not matched to a gene: 7. CDR3 sequence reads: CASSSVAGGPSNTGELFF. In DNA form, the CDR3 reads TGTGCCAGCAGCTCAGTAGCGGGAGGGCCCTCGAACACCGGGGAGCTGTTTTTT. The full variable domain, with the rest looked up from reference TRBV7-9 and TRBJ2-2, is DTGVSQNPRHKITKRGQNVTFRCDPISEHNRLYWYRQTLGQGPEFLTYFQNEAQLEKSRLLSDRFSAERPKGSFSTLEIQRTEQGDSAMYLCASSSVAGGPSNTGELFFGEGSRLTVL.

The chain is built from TRBV25-1 and TRBJ2-2; the match to TRBD2 covers 7 bases. CDR1 and CDR2 (germline): MGHDK, SYGVNS. The CDR3 is made up of 16 amino acids. V shed 3 bases and J 5 bases; nucleotides not matched to a gene: 9. CDR3 in DNA: TGTGCCAGCAGTGACCCCGCACTAGCGCGGACCGGGGAGCTGTTTTTT. Translating gives CASSDPALARTGELFF.

The chain links TRBV30 to TRBJ2-1; TRBD2 matches 12 bases. CDR1 and CDR2 (germline): GTSNPN, SVGIG (reference sequence). The CDR3 has 13 amino acids. Trimming removed 4 bases from V and 12 bases from J; junction bases left unmatched: 7. CDR3 region: CAWTSGRGHGQFF. The CDR3 nucleotides are TGTGCCTGGACTAGCGGGAGGGGACATGGGCAGTTCTTC.

The J gene is TRBJ2-7, the V gene TRBV11-3; 7 bases fit TRBD2. This CDR3 region has 14 residues. From germline, CDR1 is SGHNT and CDR2 YENEEA. V shed 5 bases, J shed 2 bases, and the junction held 6 bases outside the gene matches. CDR3 residues: CASSPGLVTYEQYF. The CDR3 bases are TGTGCCAGCAGCCCCGGACTAGTCACCTACGAGCAGTACTTC.

J is TRBJ2-5 and V is TRBV11-2; 13 positions agree with TRBD2. V shed 7 bases, J shed 11 bases, and the junction held 7 bases outside the gene matches. Germline-derived CDR1 and CDR2 are SGHAT and FQNNGV. This CDR3 is built from 13 residues. In DNA form, the CDR3 reads TGTGCCAGCACCGGGACTAGCGGGATCCAGCAGTACTTC. Translation gives CASTGTSGIQQYF.

V usage is TRBV7-8 and J usage is TRBJ2-5; tentatively, D is TRBD1 (6 bases). The CDR3 is made up of 14 amino acids. Trimming shortened V by 0 bases and J by 4 bases, and 9 bases separated the two germline ends. Germline V gene sequence: CDR1 SGHVS, CDR2 FQNEAQ. CDR3 sequence reads: CASSLAGGRETQYF. The CDR3 DNA follows: TGTGCCAGCAGCTTAGCTGGGGGCAGAGAGACCCAGTACTTC. The full variable domain, with the rest looked up from reference TRBV7-8 and TRBJ2-5, is GAGVSQSPRYKVAKRGQDVALRCDPISGHVSLFWYQQALGQGPEFLTYFQNEAQLDKSGLPSDRFFAERPEGSVSTLKIQRTQQEDSAVYLCASSLAGGRETQYFGPGTRLLVL.

The chain is built from TRBV25-1 and TRBJ1-2; 10 nucleotides align to TRBD1. V was pared by 5 bases and J by 9 bases, with 9 bases of the junction left unmatched. CDR1 and CDR2 from the germline V gene are MGHDK and SYGVNS. CDR3 length: 14 amino acids. Here the CDR3 reads CASSTGTGAPRYTF. The DNA of the CDR3 is TGTGCCAGCAGTACCGGGACAGGGGCCCCACGCTACACCTTC.

This sequence joins TRBV7-2 and TRBJ2-3, with TRBD1 matching 11 bases. Unmatched junction bases numbered 3, after V lost 0 bases and J lost 4 bases. From germline, CDR1 is SGHTA and CDR2 FQGNSA. This CDR3 comprises 16 residues. The CDR3 region is CASSLAGTGGADTQYF. The CDR3 coding sequence is TGTGCCAGCAGCTTAGCCGGGACAGGGGGGGCAGATACGCAGTATTTT.

This sequence joins TRBV29-1 and TRBJ2-5; TRBD1 aligns across 10 bases. This CDR3 is built from 15 residues. J lost 0 bases, V lost 3 bases, and 4 bases had no gene match. The germline CDR1 and CDR2 sequences are SQVTM and ANQGSEA. The DNA of the CDR3 is TGCAGCGTTGATAGGGACAGGGGAAACCAAGAGACCCAGTACTTC. Protein sequence: CSVDRDRGNQETQYF.

This clone occurred a few times. The V gene is TRBV5-6, the J gene TRBJ1-6, with D unclear. Trimming shortened V by 3 bases and J by 7 bases, and 2 bases separated the two germline ends. The CDR3 consists of 11 residues. Germline V lookup: CDR1 SGHDT, CDR2 YYEEEE. For the CDR3, the DNA is TGTGCCAGCAGCTCAAATTCACCCCTCCACTTT. Protein sequence: CASSSNSPLHF.

The V and J genes are TRBV10-1 and TRBJ1-2; D unresolved. The CDR3 extends over 13 amino acids. Trimming shortened V by 6 bases and J by 0 bases, and 8 bases separated the two germline ends. Germline loops: CDR1 WNHNN, CDR2 SYGVQD (reference sequence). DNA of the CDR3: TGCGCCAGCAGCGGAGAAGCTAACTATGGCTACACCTTC. This codes for CASSGEANYGYTF.

The rearrangement joins TRBV30 to TRBJ2-1; tentative D call: TRBD2 (6 bases). Per germline, CDR1 GTSNPN and CDR2 SVGIG (reference sequence). CDR3 length: 13 residues. Trimming pared 7 bases from V and 0 bases from J, leaving 10 bases between. The CDR3, as DNA: TGTGCCTTACGGGGGTTCTCCTACAATGAGCAGTTCTTC. It is translated as CALRGFSYNEQFF.

The genes are TRBV28 and TRBJ1-5; 9 nucleotides align to TRBD1. CDR3 length: 14 residues. The junction had 5 bases not matched to a gene; V was cut back by 5 bases and J by 6 bases. The germline gives CDR1 MDHEN, CDR2 SYDVKM. The CDR3 reads CASSPGQGSQPQHF. The CDR3 DNA sequence: TGTGCCAGCAGTCCCGGACAGGGGAGTCAGCCCCAGCATTTT.

The V and J genes are TRBV7-2 and TRBJ1-3; no reliable D call. This CDR3 is built from 17 residues. Germline CDR1 is SGHTA and CDR2 is FQGNSA. With 0 bases removed from V and 2 bases from J, the gap between germline ends came to 14 bases. The CDR3 loop is CASSLANRVKAGNTIYF. CDR3 coding DNA: TGTGCCAGCAGCTTAGCGAACCGGGTTAAGGCTGGAAACACCATATATTTT.

A few counts support this clone. This rearrangement joins TRBV4-3 to TRBJ1-5; D is undetermined. There are 15 residues in the CDR3. Germline CDR1 is LGHNA and CDR2 is YSLEER. Trimming removed 0 bases at V and 1 base at J, with 7 bases between. This chain's CDR3 is CASSQDYSSNQPQHF. In nucleotides, the CDR3 is TGCGCCAGCAGCCAAGACTACAGCAGCAATCAGCCCCAGCATTTT.

The chain has TRBV6-1 and TRBJ1-2; a possible D gene is TRBD1 (5 bases). V gave up 11 bases and J gave up 9 bases, with 22 bases separating them. The CDR3 covers 13 residues. Germline CDR1 reads MNHNS; CDR2 reads SASEGT. CDR3 in DNA: TGTGCCGGAATCGGGGGTACTTTGGATAGCTACACCTTC. Encoded protein: CAGIGGTLDSYTF.

J is TRBJ1-2 and V is TRBV20-1; D not resolved. The ends were cut back, 5 bases at V and 1 base at J, with 5 bases in the middle. This CDR3 has 11 amino acids. CDR1 and CDR2 from the germline V gene are DFQATT and SNEGSKA (reference sequence). Here the CDR3 DNA reads TGCAGTGCTCCCCATAACTATGGCTACACCTTC. This translates into CSAPHNYGYTF.

This clone was detected only a few times. Other DNA sequences in the sample encode the same CDR3. The chain uses TRBV7-2 and TRBJ1-1; D not certain. This CDR3 contains 14 residues. Germline CDR1 is SGHTA and CDR2 is FQGNSA. V was trimmed by 1 base and J by 2 bases, leaving 8 bases between them. Here the CDR3 reads CASSLGGANTEAFF. As DNA, the CDR3 is TGTGCCAGCAGCTTAGGGGGAGCAAACACTGAAGCTTTCTTT.

J is TRBJ1-1 and V is TRBV27, with TRBD1 matching 8 bases. The CDR3 loop spans 14 amino acids. After removal of 5 bases from V and 5 bases from J, the junction contained 7 bases not matched to a gene. CDR1 is MNHEY, CDR2 SMNVEV, per germline (reference sequence). The CDR3 reads CASSLQGARTEAFF. In nucleotides, the CDR3 is TGTGCCAGCAGTCTTCAGGGGGCGCGGACTGAAGCTTTCTTT.

Concerning this clone itself: A junction end diverges from the germline sequence, so it may reflect a read error. The chain has TRBV7-9 and TRBJ2-5, with 14 bases matching TRBD2. Per germline, CDR1 SEHNR and CDR2 FQNEAQ (reference sequence). This CDR3 region has 16 residues. This CDR3 is CSSSSGLAGGMETQYF. The CDR3 DNA follows: TGTTCCAGCAGCTCCGGACTAGCGGGAGGAATGGAGACCCAGTACTTC.

The chain carries TRBV18 and TRBJ2-7, with D possibly being TRBD2 (5 bases). V was pared by 8 bases and J by 0 bases, with 20 bases between. The germline V gene encodes CDR1 KGHSH and CDR2 LQKENI. The CDR3 extends over 16 amino acids. CDR3 sequence reads: CASAPLFSVSSYEQYF. The CDR3 DNA reads as TGTGCCAGCGCCCCTTTATTTAGCGTGAGCTCCTACGAGCAGTACTTC.